Shown below are 3 T cell receptor beta chains from a single sample sequenced in a study of cytomegalovirus exposure and HLA in healthy donors. Primers: 60 Vbeta forward and 13 Jbeta reverse. Some clones are missing from TCRdb's copy, which holds only in-frame ones; the method was immunoSEQ multiplex PCR. The table shows about 200,000 clones, with approximately 79% occurring only once. Sequencing used PBMCs. Every receptor here comes from a man aged 50 or older in good health and CMV-seronegative.

This clone was seen only a few times. V gene TRBV19 combines with J gene TRBJ2-7; the match to TRBD2 covers 13 bases. The trim removed 3 bases at V and 1 base at J, leaving 6 bases unmatched. Germline CDR1 and CDR2: LNHDA and SQIVND (reference sequence). The CDR3 consists of 17 residues. This CDR3 is CASSIGTSGIFSYEQYF. The CDR3 DNA is TGTGCCAGTAGTATTGGGACTAGCGGGATTTTTTCCTACGAGCAGTACTTC. Combining the CDR3 with reference TRBV19 and TRBJ2-7 gives the whole variable domain DGGITQSPKYLFRKEGQNVTLSCEQNLNHDAMYWYRQDPGQGLRLIYYSQIVNDFQKGDIAEGYSVSREKKESFPLTVTSAQKNPTAFYLCASSIGTSGIFSYEQYFGPGTRLTVT.

This clone was recorded once. This rearrangement joins TRBV9 to TRBJ1-2; the match to TRBD1 covers 7 bases. CDR3 size: 15 residues. Looked up from germline, CDR1 is SGDLS and CDR2 is YYNGEE. V trimming: 0 bases; J trimming: 4 bases; junction bases outside the gene matches: 6. CDR3 protein: CASSVVPGGIYGYTF. The CDR3 DNA reads as TGTGCCAGCAGCGTAGTGCCAGGGGGGATCTATGGCTACACCTTC.

The table lists this clone with a few counts. V is TRBV6-1 and J is TRBJ2-3; D remains unclear. V gave up 4 bases and J gave up 1 base, with 18 bases separating them. Germline assignment: CDR1 MNHNS and CDR2 SASEGT. This CDR3 has 17 residues. CDR3 amino acids: CASSAILRSEGTDTQYF. The CDR3 coding sequence is TGTGCCAGCAGTGCAATACTCAGAAGTGAGGGCACAGATACGCAGTATTTT.